These T cell receptor beta chains were read from a single sample in a study of control samples from healthy donors and cancer patients. Method: immunoSEQ multiplex PCR; TCRdb's copy keeps in-frame clones and lacks some. The sample lists fewer than 65,000 clones, 80% occurring once. Sequenced input: blood. The source of these receptors is a man aged 70-80 years in good health. Each CDR3 is given with its conserved first and last residue. A D gene is named only where the DNA matches it firmly. Rows give clone size only sometimes, using once, few, many, or a class for an expanded clone.

J: TRBJ1-4; V: TRBV7-9; size: NA; D: NA; DNA: TGTGCCAGCAGCCCCCCAGCGTCTGAAAAACTGTTTTTT; CDR3: CASSPPASEKLFF
J: TRBJ2-2; V: TRBV28; size: once; D: NA; DNA: TGTGCCAGCAGTTTCCCGGGAGTCATCACCGGGGAGCTGTTTTTT; CDR3: CASSFPGVITGELFF
J: TRBJ2-3; V: TRBV7-2; size: once; D: TRBD2; DNA: TGTGCCAGCACCTTTAGCGGGGGGCGCACAGATACGCAGTATTTT; CDR3: CASTFSGGRTDTQYF
J: TRBJ2-7; V: TRBV18; size: NA; D: NA; DNA: TGTGCCAGCTCACAAGGGGTCTCCTACGAGCAGTACTTC; CDR3: CASSQGVSYEQYF
J: TRBJ1-2; V: TRBV12-3/TRBV12-4; size: NA; D: TRBD1; DNA: TGTGCCAGCAGTCCCGGGACAGACTATGGCTACACCTTC; CDR3: CASSPGTDYGYTF
J: TRBJ2-7; V: TRBV7-9; size: NA; D: NA; DNA: TGTGCCAGCAGCTTTAGCTCCTACGAGCAGTACTTC; CDR3: CASSFSSYEQYF
J: TRBJ1-6; V: TRBV5-1; size: NA; D: NA; DNA: TGCGCCAGCAGCTTGTACAGAGAACCCCTCCACTTT; CDR3: CASSLYREPLHF
J: TRBJ1-2; V: TRBV5-1; size: NA; D: NA; DNA: TGCGCCAGCAGCTTGGAAGGGAGACCCTATGGCTACACCTTC; CDR3: CASSLEGRPYGYTF
J: TRBJ2-7; V: TRBV11-3; size: NA; D: NA; DNA: TGTGCCAGCAGCTTAGGGTCGGAGCGGGAGCAGTACTTC; CDR3: CASSLGSEREQYF
J: TRBJ2-5; V: TRBV29-1; size: NA; D: NA; DNA: TGCAGCGTTGGAGGAGGGGGACAAGAGACCCAGTACTTC; CDR3: CSVGGGGQETQYF
J: TRBJ1-5; V: TRBV10-3; size: NA; D: TRBD1; DNA: TGTGCCACTAAGGCAGGACAGGGTACCAATCAGCCCCAGCATTTT; CDR3: CATKAGQGTNQPQHF
J: TRBJ2-7; V: TRBV14; size: NA; D: TRBD2; DNA: TGTGCCAGCAGCCGAGCGGGAGTGGGTGGCTACGAGCAGTACTTC; CDR3: CASSRAGVGGYEQYF
J: TRBJ2-2; V: TRBV5-1; size: NA; D: TRBD2; DNA: TGCGCCAGCAGGGAAGTAGCGGGGAACACCGGGGAGCTGTTTTTT; CDR3: CASREVAGNTGELFF
J: TRBJ1-5; V: TRBV2; size: NA; D: NA; DNA: TGTGCCAGCAGTGTGGCCGGTCAGCCCCAGCATTTT; CDR3: CASSVAGQPQHF
J: TRBJ2-1; V: TRBV18; size: NA; D: NA; DNA: TGTGCCAGCTCCCCTCCGTCGAGCTCCTACAATGAGCAGTTCTTC; CDR3: CASSPPSSSYNEQFF
J: TRBJ2-3; V: TRBV19; size: once; D: NA; DNA: TGTGCCAGTATGCAGGGGCCTAGCACAGATACGCAGTATTTT; CDR3: CASMQGPSTDTQYF
J: TRBJ2-1; V: TRBV6-6; size: NA; D: NA; DNA: TGTGCCAGCAGTTACGGGCTTCTAGCAGCGGATGAGCAGTTCTTC; CDR3: CASSYGLLAADEQFF
J: TRBJ2-7; V: TRBV3-1/TRBV3-2; size: NA; D: NA; DNA: TGTGCCAGCAGCCAAGAGCGGCTCCCCAGAACATACGAGCAGTACTTC; CDR3: CASSQERLPRTYEQYF
J: TRBJ1-4; V: TRBV5-1; size: NA; D: TRBD1; DNA: TGCGCCAGCAGCTTCACCGGGACAGGGGATGCGAAACTGTTTTTT; CDR3: CASSFTGTGDAKLFF
J: TRBJ2-1; V: TRBV5-1; size: once; D: NA; DNA: TGCGCCAGCAGCCCCACTGGGTCTAGTACGAATGAGCAGTTCTTC; CDR3: CASSPTGSSTNEQFF
J: TRBJ2-7; V: TRBV27; size: NA; D: NA; DNA: TGTGCCAGCAGTTCGCATCGGAACAACGAGCAGTACTTC; CDR3: CASSSHRNNEQYF
J: TRBJ2-2; V: TRBV3-1/TRBV3-2; size: NA; D: TRBD2; DNA: TGTGCCAGCAGCTCCCGACGCGGGAGGGCCCTCGACACCGGGGAGCTGTTTTTT; CDR3: CASSSRRGRALDTGELFF
J: TRBJ1-1; V: TRBV28; size: NA; D: NA; DNA: TGTGCCAGCATTTTTTATATTGGGGGATCCGGTGAAGCTTTCTTT; CDR3: CASIFYIGGSGEAFF
J: TRBJ2-3; V: TRBV5-8; size: NA; D: TRBD2; DNA: TGTGCCAGCAGCCCGGGGGGTCTCACAGATACGCAGTATTTT; CDR3: CASSPGGLTDTQYF
J: TRBJ2-3; V: TRBV5-5; size: few; D: NA; DNA: TGTGCCAGCAGCGCGGCAGGCACAGATACGCAGTATTTT; CDR3: CASSAAGTDTQYF
J: TRBJ1-2; V: TRBV14; size: few; D: TRBD1; DNA: TGTGCCAGCAGCCAAGTCACAGGGGGCGATGGCTACACCTTC; CDR3: CASSQVTGGDGYTF
J: TRBJ2-3; V: TRBV28; size: NA; D: NA; DNA: TGTGCCAGCAGCGAGCGGACCCGCGAGGGGACAGATACGCAGTATTTT; CDR3: CASSERTREGTDTQYF
J: TRBJ2-1; V: TRBV18; size: NA; D: TRBD2; DNA: TGTGCCAGCTCACCACAGTTTGGACTAGCGGGGGGGCCTCCCTACAATGAGCAGTTCTTC; CDR3: CASSPQFGLAGGPPYNEQFF
J: TRBJ1-2; V: TRBV9; size: NA; D: TRBD1; DNA: TGTGCCAGCAGCGTAGTTGTCGCAGGGGGCAGAGATGGCTACACCTTC; CDR3: CASSVVVAGGRDGYTF
J: TRBJ2-7; V: TRBV7-8; size: NA; D: NA; DNA: TGTGCCAGCAGCTTAGAACAGGGTCCCGGCGAGCAGTACTTC; CDR3: CASSLEQGPGEQYF
J: TRBJ1-1; V: TRBV7-2; size: NA; D: TRBD1; DNA: TGTGCCAGCAGCCCCCAGGGGAGGGGGCGGGCCTTCTTT; CDR3: CASSPQGRGRAFF
J: TRBJ2-1; V: TRBV7-9; size: NA; D: TRBD2; DNA: TGTGCCAGCAGCTTAACGTTACTAGCGCACTACAATGAGCAGTTCTTC; CDR3: CASSLTLLAHYNEQFF
J: TRBJ2-5; V: TRBV12-3/TRBV12-4; size: NA; D: TRBD1; DNA: TGTGCCAGCAGTTGGGACAGGGGAGAGACCCAGTACTTC; CDR3: CASSWDRGETQYF
J: TRBJ2-5; V: TRBV15; size: NA; D: NA; DNA: TGTGCCACCAGCAACCTGGGGGGGCAGACCCAGTACTTC; CDR3: CATSNLGGQTQYF
J: TRBJ1-2; V: TRBV30; size: NA; D: TRBD1; DNA: TGTGCCTGGAGTGCGGACAGGGAGGGTGGCTACACCTTC; CDR3: CAWSADREGGYTF
J: TRBJ2-5; V: TRBV20-1; size: NA; D: NA; DNA: TGCAGTGCTACGAAAGGCGAGACCCAGTACTTC; CDR3: CSATKGETQYF